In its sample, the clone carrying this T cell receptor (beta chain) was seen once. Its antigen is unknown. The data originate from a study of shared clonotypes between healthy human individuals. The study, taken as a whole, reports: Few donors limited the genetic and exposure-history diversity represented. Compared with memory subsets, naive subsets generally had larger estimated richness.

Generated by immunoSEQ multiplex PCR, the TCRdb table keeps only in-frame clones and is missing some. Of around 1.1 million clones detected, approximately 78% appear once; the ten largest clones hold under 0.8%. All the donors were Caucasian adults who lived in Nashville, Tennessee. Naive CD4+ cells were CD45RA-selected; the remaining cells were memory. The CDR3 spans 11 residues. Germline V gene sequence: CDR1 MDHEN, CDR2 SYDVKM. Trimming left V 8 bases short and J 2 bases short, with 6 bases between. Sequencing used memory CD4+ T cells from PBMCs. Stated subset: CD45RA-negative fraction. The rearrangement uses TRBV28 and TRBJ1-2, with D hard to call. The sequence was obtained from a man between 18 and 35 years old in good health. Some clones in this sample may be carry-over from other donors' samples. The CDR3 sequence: CASGKNYGYTF. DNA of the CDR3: TGTGCCAGCGGGAAGAACTATGGCTACACCTTC.